This paragraph reports one T cell receptor (beta chain). The germline CDR1 and CDR2 sequences are ENHRY and SYGVKD. This CDR3 has 15 amino acids. J lost 2 bases, V lost 6 bases, and 7 bases had no gene match. The method was immunoSEQ multiplex PCR; TCRdb's version includes in-frame clones alone and lacks a portion of them. Of some 26,000 clones in the sample, roughly 80% were seen once. The data are from a study of human CD4 T cells and Enterobacteriaceae. Sorting took every CD4+ cell except CD45RA+CCR7+CD95- naive cells, reaching over 98% purity. Total CD4+ T cells and monocytes came from CD4/CD14 microbead positive selection. Sorted cells lacked CD8+, CD14+, CD16+, CD56+, CD19+ and CD25-bright cells.

The TCR comes from a human donor in good health. The chain joins TRBV10-3 to TRBJ2-3; 8 nucleotides align to TRBD2. Sequenced material: memory CD4+ T cells from blood. CDR3 region: CAIRNSGDLTDTQYF. CDR3 nucleotide sequence: TGTGCCATCAGAAATAGCGGGGATCTCACAGATACGCAGTATTTT.